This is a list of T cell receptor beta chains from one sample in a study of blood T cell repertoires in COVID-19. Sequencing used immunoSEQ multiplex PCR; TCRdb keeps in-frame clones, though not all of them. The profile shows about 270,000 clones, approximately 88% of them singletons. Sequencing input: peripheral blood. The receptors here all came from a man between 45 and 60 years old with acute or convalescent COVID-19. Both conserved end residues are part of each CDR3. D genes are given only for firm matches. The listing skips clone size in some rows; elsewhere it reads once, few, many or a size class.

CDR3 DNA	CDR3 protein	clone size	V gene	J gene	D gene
TGTGCCAGCAGCCAAGATTACAGCGGGGGGGCGGCGGATACGCAGTATTTT	CASSQDYSGGAADTQYF	NA	TRBV14	TRBJ2-3	TRBD2
TGCGCCAGCAGTGACGTCCGAAACACCATATATTTT	CASSDVRNTIYF	NA	TRBV10-2	TRBJ1-3	NA
TGTGCCAGCAGTGAAGCGCGGGGGATCAACACTGAAGCTTTCTTT	CASSEARGINTEAFF	NA	TRBV6-1	TRBJ1-1	NA
TGCGCCAGCAGCTTGGTCAGGGACAGGGGGGAAGGCTACGAGCAGTACTTC	CASSLVRDRGEGYEQYF	NA	TRBV5-1	TRBJ2-7	TRBD1
TGTGCCAGCAGCGACCCCGGGGGTTCCAACTCCTACGAGCAGTACTTC	CASSDPGGSNSYEQYF	NA	TRBV11-2	TRBJ2-7	NA
TGTGCTAGTGGTTTGGGCCTAGCGGGGGGGCCCTACGAGCAGTACTTC	CASGLGLAGGPYEQYF	once	TRBV12-5	TRBJ2-7	TRBD2
TGTGCCAGCAGCAAAGCGCGGAGGGGGCCCCAGGCCTCCTACGAGCAGTACTTC	CASSKARRGPQASYEQYF	few	TRBV21-1	TRBJ2-7	NA
TGTGCCAGCAGCTCGCCGTCAGGGAACCAAGAGACCCAGTACTTC	CASSSPSGNQETQYF	NA	TRBV13	TRBJ2-5	NA
TGCAGTGCTAGTCGCCAGGGGAGTAACGAGCAGTACTTC	CSASRQGSNEQYF	NA	TRBV20-1	TRBJ2-7	NA
TGTGCCAGCAGCCCGGACTTTTCTACTTGGTATGGCTACACCTTC	CASSPDFSTWYGYTF	NA	TRBV7-6	TRBJ1-2	NA
TGTGCCAGCAGTGCCCGGACAGGGTACGATGGCTACACCTTC	CASSARTGYDGYTF	NA	TRBV27	TRBJ1-2	TRBD1
TGTGCCAGCAGTTACGGACAGATGGAAAAACTGTTTTTT	CASSYGQMEKLFF	NA	TRBV6-6	TRBJ1-4	NA
TGTGCCAGCGCCCCAGGGGCCCAGAACGAGCAGTACTTC	CASAPGAQNEQYF	few	TRBV18	TRBJ2-7	NA
TGTGCCAGCAGTTTCTCAGCAGGCTATGGCTACACCTTC	CASSFSAGYGYTF	NA	TRBV12-3/TRBV12-4	TRBJ1-2	NA
TGTGCCAGCAGCCAATTTCCGGGGGGGCCCGAAGAGCAGTACTTC	CASSQFPGGPEEQYF	NA	TRBV3-1/TRBV3-2	TRBJ2-7	TRBD2
TGTGCCAGTAGTCCAGGCGGGCCTGGAAACACCATATATTTT	CASSPGGPGNTIYF	NA	TRBV19	TRBJ1-3	NA
TGCGCCAGCAGTGAACAGGGGAATGGCTACACCTTC	CASSEQGNGYTF	NA	TRBV10-2	TRBJ1-2	TRBD1
TGTGCCAGCAGCAACCCCATCGGCACTGAAGCTTTCTTT	CASSNPIGTEAFF	NA	TRBV7-9	TRBJ1-1	NA
TGTGCCAGCTCACCACCGCCGGGACAAGGATTAGCTTTCTTT	CASSPPPGQGLAFF	NA	TRBV18	TRBJ1-1	NA
TGCGCCAGCAGCAAGGGACTAGCGGGGGGGCCAGAAGAGACCCAGTACTTC	CASSKGLAGGPEETQYF	NA	TRBV5-1	TRBJ2-5	TRBD2
TGTGCCAGCAAGCCGGGACAGGGCGAGCAGTACTTC	CASKPGQGEQYF	NA	TRBV6-6	TRBJ2-7	TRBD1
TGCAGTGCTCCGCGGGATACTGAAGCTTTCTTT	CSAPRDTEAFF	NA	TRBV20-1	TRBJ1-1	NA
TGCGCCAGCAGTAAAGGACTTAATGAAAAACTGTTTTTT	CASSKGLNEKLFF	NA	TRBV5-1	TRBJ1-4	NA
TGTGCCAGCAGCTTCGGACAGGGGAGGGGTTCTGAAGCTTTCTTT	CASSFGQGRGSEAFF	once	TRBV5-4	TRBJ1-1	TRBD1
TGCAGCGTTGGAGGGGGCTATGGCTACACCTTC	CSVGGGYGYTF	NA	TRBV29-1	TRBJ1-2	NA
TGTGCCAGCAGTGACCAGGGGATCGGGGAGCTGTTTTTT	CASSDQGIGELFF	NA	TRBV6-4	TRBJ2-2	NA
TGTGCCAGCAGCCTTACCGGGACTAGCCGCAATGAGCAGTTCTTC	CASSLTGTSRNEQFF	NA	TRBV9	TRBJ2-1	TRBD2
TGCGCCAGCAGTGTGGCGGGGGGTACCGAAGATACGCAGTATTTT	CASSVAGGTEDTQYF	NA	TRBV10-1	TRBJ2-3	TRBD2
TGTGCCAGCAGCGTAGCTATCAGGGGGCATTCTGAAGCTTTCTTT	CASSVAIRGHSEAFF	NA	TRBV9	TRBJ1-1	TRBD1
TGTGCCAGCAGCTCCAGGACAGGGAGCTCCTATAATTCACCCCTCCACTTT	CASSSRTGSSYNSPLHF	NA	TRBV21-1	TRBJ1-6	NA
TGTGCCAGCAGCCCCGGGACACTGGCCCTCTTTGGAAACACCATATATTTT	CASSPGTLALFGNTIYF	NA	TRBV7-9	TRBJ1-3	NA
TGTGCCAGCAGTTACTTAGGGAGTAATTCACCCCTCCACTTT	CASSYLGSNSPLHF	NA	TRBV6-2/TRBV6-3	TRBJ1-6	NA
TGTGCCAGTTCAGACTTTTCTAACTATGGCTACACCTTC	CASSDFSNYGYTF	NA	TRBV19	TRBJ1-2	NA
TGTGCCAGCAGCCAAGGTTTCGGGGGGGGCACAGATACGCAGTATTTT	CASSQGFGGGTDTQYF	few	TRBV14	TRBJ2-3	TRBD2
TGTGCCAGCAGCACGACAGGGATGCCTGAAGCTTTCTTT	CASSTTGMPEAFF	NA	TRBV7-3	TRBJ1-1	TRBD1
TGTGCCAGCAGCCCCCCTGGTTCGGGGTCCTACGAGCAGTACTTC	CASSPPGSGSYEQYF	once	TRBV3-1/TRBV3-2	TRBJ2-7	NA
TGTGCCAGTAGTTACCAGCGCTATGGCTACACCTTC	CASSYQRYGYTF	NA	TRBV19	TRBJ1-2	NA
TGTGCCACCAAGCAGGGGACAGGGGGCAATGAGCAGTTCTTC	CATKQGTGGNEQFF	NA	TRBV15	TRBJ2-1	TRBD1
TGTGCCAGCAGCTTGGGACAGCCCTTAGAAAGAGAGCAGTACTTC	CASSLGQPLEREQYF	NA	TRBV13	TRBJ2-7	TRBD1
TGTGCCAGCAGCCACAGGGAGTACAATGAGCAGTTCTTC	CASSHREYNEQFF	NA	TRBV7-8	TRBJ2-1	NA
TGTGCCAGCAAGGACAGCCCGTCCTACGAGCAGTACTTC	CASKDSPSYEQYF	NA	TRBV2	TRBJ2-7	NA
TGTGCCATCACCAGGGACATCTTAGACAATGAGCAGTTCTTC	CAITRDILDNEQFF	once	TRBV10-3	TRBJ2-1	NA
TGCGCCAGCAGCTTTAGCGGGGCGCACACCGGGGAGCTGTTTTTT	CASSFSGAHTGELFF	NA	TRBV5-1	TRBJ2-2	TRBD2